These 14 T cell receptor beta chains were all obtained from the same sample, sequenced in a study of shared clonotypes between healthy human individuals. Method: immunoSEQ multiplex PCR; TCRdb's copy keeps in-frame clones and lacks some. The sample gives 2 million to 2.5 million clones, around 95% of which show up once; 0.1% to 0.15% is in the top ten. Sequenced sample: naive CD4+ T cells sorted from blood. Subset defined: CD45RA+ positively selected. The receptors here all came from a man younger than 30 in good health.

The V call is TRBV7-2, the J call TRBJ1-5, with 10 positions matching TRBD1. Germline V gene data show CDR1 as SGHTA and CDR2 as FQGNSA. J gave up 4 bases and V 1 base, and 4 bases lay outside the gene matches. This CDR3 comprises 16 residues. The CDR3 loop reads CASSLGTGGLNQPQHF. CDR3 nucleotides: TGTGCCAGCAGCTTAGGGACAGGGGGGCTTAATCAGCCCCAGCATTTT.

The V gene is TRBV11-1, the J gene TRBJ2-7; no reliable D call. Germline loops: CDR1 SGHAT, CDR2 FQDESV (reference sequence). V lost 2 bases, J lost 12 bases, and 17 bases lay in between. This CDR3 has 13 residues. CDR3 DNA sequence: TGTGCCAGCAGCTTAATATCGACGTCCGGGCCGTACTTC. Its translation: CASSLISTSGPYF.

V and J are TRBV5-1 and TRBJ2-3, with D perhaps given as TRBD1 or TRBD2 (6 bases each). V gave up 3 bases and J gave up 5 bases, with 16 bases separating them. CDR1 SGHRS and CDR2 YFSETQ come from the germline V gene. This CDR3 contains 15 residues. The DNA for the CDR3 is TGCGCCAGCAGCTCTGTAGCGGAGGGGGTAGATACGCAGTATTTT. This encodes CASSSVAEGVDTQYF.

A single count supports this clone. V usage is TRBV10-3 and J usage is TRBJ2-1; 8 bases are shared with TRBD1. Losses at the gene ends were 6 bases for V and 8 bases for J; bases not matched to a gene: 3. CDR3 length: 12 amino acids. Germline-derived CDR1 and CDR2 are ENHRY and SYGVKD. The chain's CDR3 is CAIRTQGDEQFF. For the CDR3, the DNA is TGTGCCATCAGAACACAGGGGGATGAGCAGTTCTTC.

This rearrangement joins TRBV18 to TRBJ1-4; D is possibly TRBD1 (5 bases). V was cut by 6 bases and J by 2 bases, with 10 bases left in between. This CDR3 is built from 14 residues. Germline loops: CDR1 KGHSH, CDR2 LQKENI. The CDR3 here is CASSEGRTNEKLFF. CDR3 sequence (DNA): TGTGCCAGCTCGGAGGGGCGTACTAATGAAAAACTGTTTTTT.

This CDR3 reads CAISRGQGGLTEAFF. The CDR3 DNA follows: TGTGCCATCAGCCGGGGACAGGGCGGGCTGACTGAAGCTTTCTTT. The rearrangement links TRBV10-3 to TRBJ1-1, with 9 bases lining up with TRBD1. In germline, CDR1 is ENHRY, CDR2 SYGVKD. CDR3 length equals 15 residues. V dropped 6 bases and J dropped 5; count of bases not matched to a gene: 10.

This clone was picked up a small number of times. The rearrangement joins TRBV10-1 to TRBJ2-1; D unclear. CDR1 and CDR2 from the germline V gene are WNHNN and SYGVQD (reference sequence). The CDR3 totals 13 residues. V lost 4 bases, J lost 4 bases, and 8 bases lay in between. CDR3: CASSAGIYNEQFF. CDR3 DNA sequence: TGCGCCAGCAGTGCGGGTATTTACAATGAGCAGTTCTTC.

A single count supports this clone. The chain is built from TRBV10-3 and TRBJ2-7; TRBD1 matches 8 bases. The V gene end was trimmed by 6 bases and the J gene end by 4 bases; junction bases not matched to a gene: 5. Germline CDR1 reads ENHRY; CDR2 reads SYGVKD. This CDR3 is 13 amino acids long. CDR3 DNA sequence: TGTGCCATCAGCGGGACAGGCCAATACGAGCAGTACTTC. Translated: CAISGTGQYEQYF.

J is TRBJ2-7 and V is TRBV7-2; 8 bases agree with TRBD2. The ends lost 1 base at V and 3 bases at J; junction bases unmatched: 5. The CDR3 has 15 amino acids. CDR1 is SGHTA, CDR2 FQGNSA, per germline. For the CDR3, the DNA is TGTGCCAGCAGCTTAGTTTTTGGGACTAGCTACGAGCAGTACTTC. Protein product: CASSLVFGTSYEQYF.

The chain is built from TRBV30 and TRBJ2-5; TRBD2 aligns across 9 bases. Germline CDR1 and CDR2: GTSNPN and SVGIG (reference sequence). The trim removed 5 bases at V and 0 bases at J, leaving 1 base unmatched. The CDR3 covers 13 residues. The CDR3 loop reads CAWAGGYQETQYF. In nucleotides, the CDR3 is TGTGCCTGGGCGGGGGGGTACCAAGAGACCCAGTACTTC.

V gene TRBV6-9 combines with J gene TRBJ2-1; 9 bases align to TRBD2. The trim removed 7 bases at V and 4 bases at J, leaving 5 bases unmatched. The CDR3 runs 14 residues. CDR1 is MNHGY and CDR2 is SVAAGI in the germline V gene. CDR3 sequence (DNA): TGTGCCAGCACCGCTAGCGGGAATTACAATGAGCAGTTCTTC. This sequence encodes CASTASGNYNEQFF.

The genes are TRBV19 and TRBJ1-6, with D perhaps TRBD1 (5 bases). Trimming left V 4 bases short and J 6 bases short, with 10 bases between. This CDR3 spans 14 amino acids. CDR1 and CDR2 from the germline V gene are LNHDA and SQIVND (reference sequence). The CDR3 region has the DNA TGTGCCAGTAGTACGGGACGGCCTAATTCACCCCTCCACTTT. Amino acid sequence: CASSTGRPNSPLHF. The variable domain in full, completed from reference TRBV19 and TRBJ1-6, reads DGGITQSPKYLFRKEGQNVTLSCEQNLNHDAMYWYRQDPGQGLRLIYYSQIVNDFQKGDIAEGYSVSREKKESFPLTVTSAQKNPTAFYLCASSTGRPNSPLHFGNGTRLTVT.

The V call is TRBV5-5, the J call TRBJ1-5; D not certain. Germline V CDR1 and CDR2: SGHKS, YYEKEE (reference sequence). The CDR3 is made up of 15 amino acids. The germline V and J ends were trimmed by 2 bases and 0 bases, with 9 bases remaining between them. In DNA, the CDR3 is TGTGCCAGCAGCTTTGAGACTACTAGCAATCAGCCCCAGCATTTT. Its protein is CASSFETTSNQPQHF.

The chain combines TRBV14 with TRBJ2-5; TRBD2 matches 11 bases. The CDR3 runs to 15 residues. Germline V lookup: CDR1 SGHDN, CDR2 FVKESK. V trimming: 3 bases; J trimming: 3 bases; junction bases outside the gene matches: 3. In DNA form, the CDR3 reads TGTGCCAGCAGCCACGGGACTAGCGGCAAAGAGACCCAGTACTTC. The encoded protein is CASSHGTSGKETQYF. The complete variable domain, with remaining parts taken from reference TRBV14 and TRBJ2-5, reads EAGVTQFPSHSVIEKGQTVTLRCDPISGHDNLYWYRRVMGKEIKFLLHFVKESKQDESGMPNNRFLAERTGGTYSTLKVQPAELEDSGVYFCASSHGTSGKETQYFGPGTRLLVL.